The entry below gives a single T cell receptor beta chain sequence along with its context. Indicated time point: 2015-2016 season, 7 days after influenza vaccination. Only in-frame clones appear in the TCRdb table, and some are missing; sequencing was by immunoSEQ multiplex PCR. The sample contains 4,000 to 5,500 clones, nearly 85% of which appear only once. The sample comes from a study of follicular helper T cells after annual influenza vaccination. The receptor comes from an adult who received the influenza vaccine. The material sequenced was CXCR5+ CD38- circulating T follicular helper cells from blood, taken 7 days after influenza vaccination. As for subset: circulating Tfh, non-naive CD4+CXCR5+PD-1+ (ICOS+CD38+ or ICOS-CD38-).

The CDR3 DNA sequence: TGTGCCAGTTCTTTAGTAAGGGTCGGCTATGGCTACACCTTC. Its translation is CASSLVRVGYGYTF. The rearrangement links TRBV19 to TRBJ1-2; unclear D gene. Per germline, CDR1 LNHDA and CDR2 SQIVND (reference sequence). V lost 8 bases and J lost 4, with 17 bases in between. This CDR3 spans 14 amino acids.